Listed below are T cell receptor beta chains from one sample, sequenced in a study of T cell responses to AZD1222 COVID-19 vaccine. Sequencing used immunoSEQ multiplex PCR; TCRdb keeps in-frame clones, though not all of them. In the table there are some 180,000 clones, 85% to 95% of which are singletons. This material consisted of peripheral blood, taken 28 days after the second dose of the MenACWY control vaccine. The source is an adult who received the MenACWY meningococcal vaccine as a control. CDR3s include the opening cysteine and the closing phenylalanine or tryptophan. The D gene is left open where the match is weak. Clone sizes are given selectively: once, few, many, or a class where the clone is expanded.

. TRBJ1-2 . TRBV6-5 CASRGDADYGYTF TGTGCCAGCAGAGGGGATGCGGACTATGGCTACACCTTC
. TRBJ2-3 . TRBV10-3 CAIRGRISTDTQYF TGTGCCATCAGGGGCCGGATTAGCACAGATACGCAGTATTTT
. TRBJ2-5 . TRBV3-1/TRBV3-2 CASSPTRGSGTRNYRGETQYF TGTGCCAGCAGCCCAACCCGAGGTAGCGGCACAAGAAACTATCGTGGGGAGACCCAGTACTTC
TRBD1 TRBJ1-1 once TRBV30 CAWSSQGATEAFF TGTGCCTGGAGTTCTCAGGGGGCCACTGAAGCTTTCTTT
. TRBJ1-5 . TRBV6-5 CASSYSGDNNQPQHF TGTGCCAGCAGTTACTCAGGGGACAACAATCAGCCCCAGCATTTT
. TRBJ1-2 . TRBV12-3/TRBV12-4 CASSLSSYGYTF TGTGCCAGCAGTTTAAGCAGCTATGGCTACACCTTC
. TRBJ1-1 . TRBV27 CASSSRQGLITEAFF TGTGCCAGCTCCTCCAGGCAGGGCCTGATCACTGAAGCTTTCTTT
. TRBJ2-2 . TRBV7-2 CASSFFADINTGELFF TGTGCCAGCAGCTTTTTTGCGGACATCAACACCGGGGAGCTGTTTTTT
. TRBJ1-2 . TRBV6-5 CASSYRGPGYGYTF TGTGCCAGCAGTTATAGGGGACCCGGCTATGGCTACACCTTC
. TRBJ2-2 . TRBV18 CASSPPNRLLNTGELFF TGTGCCAGCTCACCACCCAATCGACTCCTAAACACCGGGGAGCTGTTTTTT
. TRBJ1-2 . TRBV25-1 CASSEANVGPGYGYTF TGTGCCAGCAGTGAAGCAAACGTGGGTCCTGGCTATGGCTACACCTTC
. TRBJ1-3 . TRBV3-1/TRBV3-2 CASSWDGSGNTIYF TGTGCCAGCAGTTGGGACGGATCTGGAAACACCATATATTTT
TRBD1 TRBJ1-2 once TRBV29-1 CSVVRGQGYTF TGCAGCGTTGTTAGGGGGCAAGGCTACACCTTC
. TRBJ2-1 . TRBV9 CASSPSFNEQFF TGTGCCAGCAGCCCTTCCTTCAATGAGCAGTTCTTC
. TRBJ1-6 . TRBV4-1 CASSQDRTSPSPLHF TGCGCCAGCAGCCAAGACAGGACCAGTCCGTCACCCCTCCACTTT
. TRBJ1-5 . TRBV2 CASSEMVGRNQPQHF TGTGCCAGCAGTGAAATGGTAGGGCGCAATCAGCCCCAGCATTTT